This T cell receptor beta chain was retrieved from a study of vaccination effects on CD4 cells after COVID-19. The assay was immunoSEQ multiplex PCR, and TCRdb's table has in-frame clones only and misses some. The repertoire holds around 30,000 clones, with 72% as singletons. This clone counts as medium-sized. Antigen unknown. Germline V gives CDR1 SGHTA, CDR2 FQGNSA. This CDR3 spans 14 amino acids. Trimming left V 2 bases short and J 1 base short, with 8 bases between. Ahead of sequencing, the ViraFEST assay grew antigen-specific CD4+ T cells using viral peptide pools. After around ten days in culture, the CD4+ T cells were isolated. It was two doses of either the BNT162b2 or mRNA-1273 vaccine that participants received.

The chain combines TRBV7-2 with TRBJ2-5; D is undetermined. The sample consisted of CD4+ T cells from PBMCs cultured with HCoV-229E spike peptides, taken after COVID-19 vaccination. The clonotype comes from a human donor who received a COVID-19 vaccine. DNA of the CDR3: TGTGCCAGCAGCTTACGGGCTAGCCAAGAGACCCAGTACTTC. It specifies CASSLRASQETQYF.